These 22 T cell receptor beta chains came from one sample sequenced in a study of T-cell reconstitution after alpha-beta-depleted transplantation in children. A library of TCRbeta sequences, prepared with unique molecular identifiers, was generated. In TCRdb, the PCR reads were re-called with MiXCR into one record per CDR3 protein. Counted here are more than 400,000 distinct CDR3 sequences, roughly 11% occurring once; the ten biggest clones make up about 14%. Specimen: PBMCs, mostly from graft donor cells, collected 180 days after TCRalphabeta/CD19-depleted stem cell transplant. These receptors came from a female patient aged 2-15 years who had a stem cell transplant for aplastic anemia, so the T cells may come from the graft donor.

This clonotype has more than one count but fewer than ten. The CDR3 coding sequence is TGCATCCCGGATGCGGCGCCCGAAGCTTTCTTT. This gives the protein CIPDAAPEAFF. The chain carries TRBV29-1 and TRBJ1-1; D is unresolved. This CDR3 spans 11 amino acids. Germline V gene sequence: CDR1 SQVTM, CDR2 ANQGSEA. The full variable domain, completed using reference TRBV29-1 and TRBJ1-1, is SAVISQKPSRDICQRGTSLTIQCQVDSQVTMMFWYRQQPGQSLTLIATANQGSEATYESGFVIDKFPISRPNLTFSTLTVSNMSPEDSSIYLCIPDAAPEAFFGQGTRLTVV.

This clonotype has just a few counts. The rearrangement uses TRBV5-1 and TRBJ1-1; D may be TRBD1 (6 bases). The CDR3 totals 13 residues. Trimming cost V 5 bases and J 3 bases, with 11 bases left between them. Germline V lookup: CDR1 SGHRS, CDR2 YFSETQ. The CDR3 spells CASRGGADTEAFF. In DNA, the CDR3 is TGCGCCAGCAGGGGGGGGGCGGACACTGAAGCTTTCTTT.

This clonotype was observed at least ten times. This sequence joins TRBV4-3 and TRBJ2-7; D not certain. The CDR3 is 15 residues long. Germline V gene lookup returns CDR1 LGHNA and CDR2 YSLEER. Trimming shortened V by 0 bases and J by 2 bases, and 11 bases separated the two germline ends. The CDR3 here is CASSQDKNRAYEQYF. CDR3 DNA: TGCGCCAGCAGCCAAGATAAGAACAGAGCCTACGAGCAGTACTTC.

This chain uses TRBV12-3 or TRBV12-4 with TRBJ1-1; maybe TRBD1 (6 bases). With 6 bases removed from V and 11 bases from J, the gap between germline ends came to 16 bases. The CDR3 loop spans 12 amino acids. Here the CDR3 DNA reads TGTGCCAGCAGGAGAACAGGGCCATTGGCTTTCTTT. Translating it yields CASRRTGPLAFF.

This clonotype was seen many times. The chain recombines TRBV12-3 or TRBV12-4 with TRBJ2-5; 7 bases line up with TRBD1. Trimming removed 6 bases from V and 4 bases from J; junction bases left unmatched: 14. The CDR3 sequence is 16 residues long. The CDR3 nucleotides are TGTGCCAGCAGCCCTTCTAGAGACAGGGTCGGAGAGACCCAGTACTTC. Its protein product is CASSPSRDRVGETQYF.

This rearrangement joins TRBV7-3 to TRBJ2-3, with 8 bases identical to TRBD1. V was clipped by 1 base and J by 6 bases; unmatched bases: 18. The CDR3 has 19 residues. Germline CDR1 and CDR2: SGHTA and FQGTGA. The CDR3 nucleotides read TGTGCCAGCAGCTTAAGGGGTCGTGGGGGACAGGCTTGGACGGATACGCAGTATTTT. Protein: CASSLRGRGGQAWTDTQYF.

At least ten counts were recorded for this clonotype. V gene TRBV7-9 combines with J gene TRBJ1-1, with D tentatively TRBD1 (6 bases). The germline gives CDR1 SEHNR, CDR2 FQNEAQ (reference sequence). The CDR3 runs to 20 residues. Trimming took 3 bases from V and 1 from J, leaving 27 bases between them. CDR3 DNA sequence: TGTGCCAGCAGCTTCGGAATTGGGGGCAGCCTGGCGGGGAAGAACACTGAAGCTTTCTTT. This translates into CASSFGIGGSLAGKNTEAFF.

The CDR3 bases are TGTGCCAGCAGTAGCGTTGCTTACAATGAGCAGTTCTTC. Protein sequence: CASSSVAYNEQFF. The V and J genes are TRBV6-2 or TRBV6-3 and TRBJ2-1; no firm D call. CDR1 and CDR2 (germline): MNHEY, SVGEGT. The CDR3 covers 13 residues. Trimming cost V 5 bases and J 4 bases, with 9 bases left between them.

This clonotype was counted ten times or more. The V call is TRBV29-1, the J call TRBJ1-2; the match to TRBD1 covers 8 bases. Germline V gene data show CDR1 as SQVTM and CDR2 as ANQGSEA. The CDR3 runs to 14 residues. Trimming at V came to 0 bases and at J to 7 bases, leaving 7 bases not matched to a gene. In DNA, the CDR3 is TGCAGCGTTGAAGATCTAGGCAGGGGGCTTGGCTACACCTTC. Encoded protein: CSVEDLGRGLGYTF.

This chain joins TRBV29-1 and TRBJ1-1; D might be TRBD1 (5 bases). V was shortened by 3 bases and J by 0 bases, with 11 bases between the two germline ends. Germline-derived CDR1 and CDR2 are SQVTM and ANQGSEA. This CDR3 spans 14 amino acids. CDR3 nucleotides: TGCAGCGTTGAGGGCAGGGTGATGAACACTGAAGCTTTCTTT. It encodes CSVEGRVMNTEAFF. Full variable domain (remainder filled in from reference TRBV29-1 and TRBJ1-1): SAVISQKPSRDICQRGTSLTIQCQVDSQVTMMFWYRQQPGQSLTLIATANQGSEATYESGFVIDKFPISRPNLTFSTLTVSNMSPEDSSIYLCSVEGRVMNTEAFFGQGTRLTVV.

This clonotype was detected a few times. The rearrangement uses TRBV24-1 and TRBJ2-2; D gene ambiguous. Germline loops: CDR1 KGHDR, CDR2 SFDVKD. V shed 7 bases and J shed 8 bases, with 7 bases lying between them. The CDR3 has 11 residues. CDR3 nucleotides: TGTGCCACCAGCGATAAAGGGGAGCTGTTTTTT. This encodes CATSDKGELFF.

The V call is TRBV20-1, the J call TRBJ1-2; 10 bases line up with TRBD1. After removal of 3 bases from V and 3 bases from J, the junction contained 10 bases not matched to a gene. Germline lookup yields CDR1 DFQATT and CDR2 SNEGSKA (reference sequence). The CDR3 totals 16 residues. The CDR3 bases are TGCAGTGCTAGGGGGACAGGGGCCCCTTGGGACTATGGCTACACCTTC. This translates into CSARGTGAPWDYGYTF.

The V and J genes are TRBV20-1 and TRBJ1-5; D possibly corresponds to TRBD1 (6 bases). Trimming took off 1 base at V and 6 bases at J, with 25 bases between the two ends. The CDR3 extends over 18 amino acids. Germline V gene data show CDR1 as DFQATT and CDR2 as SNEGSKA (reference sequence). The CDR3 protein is CSARVRGKGEGPGQPQHF. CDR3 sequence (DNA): TGCAGTGCTAGAGTAAGGGGGAAGGGGGAGGGTCCAGGTCAGCCCCAGCATTTT.

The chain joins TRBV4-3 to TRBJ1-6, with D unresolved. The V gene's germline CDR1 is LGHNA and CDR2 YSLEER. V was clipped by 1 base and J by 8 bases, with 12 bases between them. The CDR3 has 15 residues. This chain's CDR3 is CASSQGPKADSPLHF. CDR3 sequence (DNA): TGCGCCAGCAGCCAAGGACCGAAGGCGGATTCACCCCTCCACTTT.

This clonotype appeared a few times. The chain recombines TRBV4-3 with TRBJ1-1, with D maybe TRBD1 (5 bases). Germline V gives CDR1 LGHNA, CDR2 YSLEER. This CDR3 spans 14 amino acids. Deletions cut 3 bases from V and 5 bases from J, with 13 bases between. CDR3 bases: TGCGCCAGCAGCCACTCGGGGGGGTATACTGAAGCTTTCTTT. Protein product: CASSHSGGYTEAFF.

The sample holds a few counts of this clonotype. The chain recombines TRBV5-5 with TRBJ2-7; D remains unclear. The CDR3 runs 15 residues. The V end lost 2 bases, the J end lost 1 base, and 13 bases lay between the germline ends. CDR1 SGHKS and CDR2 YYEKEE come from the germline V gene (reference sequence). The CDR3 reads CASSLTWQLSYEQYF. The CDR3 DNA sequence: TGTGCCAGCAGCTTAACTTGGCAGCTTTCCTACGAGCAGTACTTC.

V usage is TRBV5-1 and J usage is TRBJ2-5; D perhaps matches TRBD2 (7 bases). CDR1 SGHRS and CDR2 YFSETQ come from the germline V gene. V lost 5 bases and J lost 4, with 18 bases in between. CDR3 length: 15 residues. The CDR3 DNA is TGCGCCAGCAGAGGCACGAGGGGGGGCCCAGAGACCCAGTACTTC. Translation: CASRGTRGGPETQYF.

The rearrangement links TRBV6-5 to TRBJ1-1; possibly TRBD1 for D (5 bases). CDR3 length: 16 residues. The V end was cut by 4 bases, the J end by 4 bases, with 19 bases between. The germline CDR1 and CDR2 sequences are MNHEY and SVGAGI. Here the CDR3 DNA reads TGTGCCAGCAGTTCCGGACACCCGCCCGGGGGCACTGAAGCTTTCTTT. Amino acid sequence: CASSSGHPPGGTEAFF.

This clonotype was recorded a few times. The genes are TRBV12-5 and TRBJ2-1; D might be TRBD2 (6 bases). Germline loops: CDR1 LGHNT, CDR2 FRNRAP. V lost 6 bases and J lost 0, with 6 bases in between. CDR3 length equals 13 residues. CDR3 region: CASGTSSYNEQFF. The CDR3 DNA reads TGTGCTAGTGGGACTAGCTCCTACAATGAGCAGTTCTTC.

The CDR3 protein is CSVVMWGTEAFF. In DNA form, the CDR3 reads TGCAGCGTTGTAATGTGGGGGACTGAAGCTTTCTTT. J is TRBJ1-1 and V is TRBV29-1; the D gene is possibly TRBD1 (5 bases). Trimming removed 4 bases at V and 5 bases at J, with 11 bases between. Germline loops: CDR1 SQVTM, CDR2 ANQGSEA. The CDR3 is 12 amino acids.

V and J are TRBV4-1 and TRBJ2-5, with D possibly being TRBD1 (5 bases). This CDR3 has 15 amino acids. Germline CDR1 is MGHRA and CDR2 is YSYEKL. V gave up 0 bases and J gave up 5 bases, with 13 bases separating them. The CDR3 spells CASSQDRAGFETQYF. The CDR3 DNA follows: TGCGCCAGCAGCCAAGATAGGGCAGGGTTCGAGACCCAGTACTTC.

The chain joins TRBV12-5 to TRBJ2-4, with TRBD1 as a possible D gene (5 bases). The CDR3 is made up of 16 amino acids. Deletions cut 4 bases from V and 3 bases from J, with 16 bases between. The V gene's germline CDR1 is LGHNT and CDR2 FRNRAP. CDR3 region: CASGSLLLGVKNIQYF. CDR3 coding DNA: TGTGCTAGTGGTTCTCTCCTCCTAGGGGTCAAAAACATTCAGTACTTC.